In its sample, the clone carrying this TCR beta chain was seen a few times. This record belongs to a study of blood T cell repertoires in COVID-19. Trimming took 0 bases from V and 3 from J, leaving 12 bases between them. This CDR3 has 16 amino acids. The germline gives CDR1 SGDLS, CDR2 YYNGEE. Clones were read by immunoSEQ multiplex PCR, and TCRdb kept only the in-frame ones, dropping some. The sample lists tens of thousands of clones, less than 90% occurring once. The receptor was derived from a woman older than 75 with active or convalescent COVID-19. The genes are TRBV9 and TRBJ2-2; D may be TRBD1 (5 bases). The sequenced material came from peripheral blood. The CDR3 region has the DNA TGTGCCAGCAGCGTAGTAGGGGCGATGTACACCGGGGAGCTGTTTTTT. Encoded protein: CASSVVGAMYTGELFF.